The 25 T cell receptor beta chains reported below all come from one sample, sequenced in a study of T cell changes during pregnancy in multiple sclerosis. The method was immunoSEQ multiplex PCR; TCRdb's version includes in-frame clones alone and lacks a portion of them. This table has 40,000 to 55,000 clones, more than 90% appearing once. The material was CD8+ T cells from peripheral blood mononuclear cells, obtained after pregnancy. The receptor set was obtained from a female donor with multiple sclerosis, enrolled in a pregnancy study.

This chain uses TRBV9 with TRBJ2-5, with D possibly being TRBD2 (6 bases). Trimming shortened V by 0 bases and J by 0 bases, and 15 bases separated the two germline ends. The CDR3 has 17 amino acids. Looked up from germline, CDR1 is SGDLS and CDR2 is YYNGEE. The CDR3 DNA sequence: TGTGCCAGCAGCGTAGAAGGTAGCGGAGGAGACCAAGAGACCCAGTACTTC. Translation gives CASSVEGSGGDQETQYF.

The table lists this clone with a count of one. V and J are TRBV2 and TRBJ1-1; D gene uncertain. Trimming removed 5 bases at V and 4 bases at J, with 17 bases between. This CDR3 region has 15 residues. Germline V gene data show CDR1 as SNHLY and CDR2 as FYNNEI. The CDR3 DNA sequence: TGTGCCAGCAGTTATCGGAGGGAAGTAAGCACTGAAGCTTTCTTT. Protein product: CASSYRREVSTEAFF.

The rearrangement links TRBV13 to TRBJ2-7; D is possibly TRBD2 (6 bases). Germline CDR1 PRHDT, CDR2 FYEKMQ (reference sequence). With 2 bases removed from V and 2 bases from J, the gap between germline ends came to 7 bases. This CDR3 is 13 amino acids long. In nucleotides, the CDR3 is TGTGCCAGCAGCTTAAGACTAGCCTACGAGCAGTACTTC. It codes for CASSLRLAYEQYF. Drawing the rest from reference TRBV13 and TRBJ2-7, the complete variable domain is AAGVIQSPRHLIKEKRETATLKCYPIPRHDTVYWYQQGPGQDPQFLISFYEKMQSDKGSIPDRFSAQQFSDYHSELNMSSLELGDSALYFCASSLRLAYEQYFGPGTRLTVT.

The chain is built from TRBV4-3 and TRBJ2-4; D is uncertain. Trimming cost V 5 bases and J 4 bases, with 6 bases left between them. From germline, CDR1 is LGHNA and CDR2 YSLEER. CDR3 length equals 12 residues. The CDR3 is CASSSEKNIQYF. The CDR3 coding sequence is TGCGCCAGCAGCTCGGAGAAAAACATTCAGTACTTC.

DNA of the CDR3: TGCAGCGTTGACGCTAGGGACAGGGGTCTTGAGGGCTACACCTTC. Protein sequence: CSVDARDRGLEGYTF. The genes are TRBV29-1 and TRBJ1-2; 10 bases agree with TRBD1. The CDR3 is 15 amino acids. J gave up 8 bases and V 3 bases, and 12 bases lay outside the gene matches. Germline CDR1 reads SQVTM; CDR2 reads ANQGSEA. The complete variable domain, with remaining parts taken from reference TRBV29-1 and TRBJ1-2, reads SAVISQKPSRDICQRGTSLTIQCQVDSQVTMMFWYRQQPGQSLTLIATANQGSEATYESGFVIDKFPISRPNLTFSTLTVSNMSPEDSSIYLCSVDARDRGLEGYTFGSGTRLTVV.

The chain combines TRBV4-2 with TRBJ1-1; D is unresolved. The CDR3 has 13 amino acids. Trimming removed 1 base from V and 6 bases from J, with 9 bases in between. Germline lookup yields CDR1 LGHNA and CDR2 YNFKEQ. The CDR3 coding sequence is TGTGCCAGCAGCCAAGCCCCTAGCCCTGAAGCTTTCTTT. Its translation is CASSQAPSPEAFF.

A single count supports this clone. V usage is TRBV5-4 and J usage is TRBJ1-2, with 7 bases matching TRBD1. Trimming at V came to 4 bases and at J to 3 bases, leaving 9 bases not matched to a gene. The CDR3 length is 15 residues. Per the germline V gene, CDR1 is SGHNT and CDR2 is YYREEE (reference sequence). CDR3 loop: CASSHPGQTYYGYTF. DNA for the CDR3: TGTGCCAGCAGCCATCCGGGACAGACCTACTATGGCTACACCTTC. Combining the CDR3 with reference TRBV5-4 and TRBJ1-2 gives the whole variable domain ETGVTQSPTHLIKTRGQQVTLRCSSQSGHNTVSWYQQALGQGPQFIFQYYREEENGRGNFPPRFSGLQFPNYSSELNVNALELDDSALYLCASSHPGQTYYGYTFGSGTRLTVV.

This clone appeared a single time. The chain recombines TRBV27 with TRBJ1-1, with D possibly being TRBD1 (5 bases). Germline V CDR1 and CDR2: MNHEY, SMNVEV (reference sequence). Trimming removed 6 bases at V and 1 base at J, with 12 bases between. This CDR3 is 14 amino acids long. The CDR3 reads CASRAGIKNTEAFF. The CDR3 DNA sequence: TGTGCCAGCAGAGCAGGGATAAAGAACACTGAAGCTTTCTTT.

The V gene is TRBV2, the J gene TRBJ2-7; D is possibly TRBD1 (5 bases). V was cut by 6 bases and J by 3 bases, with 15 bases left in between. This CDR3 has 14 amino acids. CDR1 and CDR2 (germline): SNHLY, FYNNEI. CDR3 DNA sequence: TGTGCCAGCAGGAACAAGGACACCTACTACGAGCAGTACTTC. Translated: CASRNKDTYYEQYF.

The chain has TRBV9 and TRBJ1-2; 11 bases line up with TRBD1. The V gene's germline CDR1 is SGDLS and CDR2 YYNGEE. Trimming at V came to 3 bases and at J to 3 bases, leaving 4 bases not matched to a gene. CDR3 length: 15 amino acids. DNA of the CDR3: TGTGCCAGCAGCGGACTGGACAGGGGGCACTATGGCTACACCTTC. Translated: CASSGLDRGHYGYTF.

V and J are TRBV4-2 and TRBJ2-1; 8 nucleotides agree with TRBD2. The CDR3 covers 15 residues. The junction had 6 bases not matched to a gene; V was cut back by 0 bases and J by 8 bases. The germline gives CDR1 LGHNA, CDR2 YNFKEQ. CDR3 bases: TGTGCCAGCAGCCAAGAGGGCGGGAGGTTTTATGAGCAGTTCTTC. It codes for CASSQEGGRFYEQFF.

V is TRBV19 and J is TRBJ2-3; D unclear. V was trimmed by 7 bases and J by 1 base, leaving 15 bases between them. The germline CDR1 and CDR2 sequences are LNHDA and SQIVND (reference sequence). The CDR3 extends over 15 amino acids. As DNA, the CDR3 is TGTGCCAGTAACTGGGTCTTTGGAGGCACAGATACGCAGTATTTT. This gives the protein CASNWVFGGTDTQYF.

The V and J genes are TRBV30 and TRBJ2-1; TRBD1 agrees at 8 bases. The germline CDR1 and CDR2 sequences are GTSNPN and SVGIG (reference sequence). The CDR3 covers 13 residues. V lost 0 bases to trimming and J lost 8 bases; unmatched junction nucleotides: 3. The CDR3 sequence is CAWSVLTGDEQFF. The DNA of the CDR3 is TGTGCCTGGAGTGTACTGACAGGGGATGAGCAGTTCTTC.

The chain links TRBV27 to TRBJ1-6; D gene unclear. With 5 bases removed from V and 3 bases from J, the gap between germline ends came to 11 bases. CDR1 and CDR2 from the germline V gene are MNHEY and SMNVEV (reference sequence). The CDR3 consists of 15 residues. This CDR3 reads CASSPIRNYNSPLHF. CDR3 bases: TGTGCCAGCAGTCCGATCAGGAACTATAATTCACCCCTCCACTTT.

The rearrangement uses TRBV7-3 and TRBJ1-1; 8 bases match TRBD1. CDR1 is SGHTA, CDR2 FQGTGA, per germline. The V segment lost 2 bases and the J segment 4 bases; nucleotides outside the gene matches: 3. This CDR3 has 14 residues. CDR3 in amino acids: CASSLQGAGTEAFF. CDR3 DNA sequence: TGTGCCAGCAGCTTACAGGGGGCTGGCACTGAAGCTTTCTTT.

The chain couples TRBV19 to TRBJ1-2, with 9 bases fitting TRBD1. Germline trimming cut 6 bases from V and 3 bases from J; bases unmatched to any gene: 11. The CDR3 is made up of 16 amino acids. Germline-derived CDR1 and CDR2 are LNHDA and SQIVND (reference sequence). CDR3 nucleotide sequence: TGTGCCAGTAGGGGACAGGGCCTAACATCATACTATGGCTACACCTTC. Amino acid sequence: CASRGQGLTSYYGYTF. Based on the CDR3 plus reference TRBV19 and TRBJ1-2, the full variable domain is DGGITQSPKYLFRKEGQNVTLSCEQNLNHDAMYWYRQDPGQGLRLIYYSQIVNDFQKGDIAEGYSVSREKKESFPLTVTSAQKNPTAFYLCASRGQGLTSYYGYTFGSGTRLTVV.

The chain combines TRBV27 with TRBJ2-1; 12 bases are a match to TRBD2. CDR3 length: 15 amino acids. Germline trimming cut 6 bases from V and 9 bases from J; bases unmatched to any gene: 9. Germline lookup yields CDR1 MNHEY and CDR2 SMNVEV (reference sequence). The CDR3 DNA reads TGTGCCAGCAGCGATGGACTAGCGGGATTAGGTGAGCAGTTCTTC. Protein product: CASSDGLAGLGEQFF.

The chain recombines TRBV25-1 with TRBJ2-7, with TRBD2 matching over 7 bases. The germline V gene encodes CDR1 MGHDK and CDR2 SYGVNS. J lost 6 bases, V lost 4 bases, and 3 bases had no gene match. The CDR3 length is 12 residues. CDR3 region: CASSVGGGEQYF. As DNA, the CDR3 is TGTGCCAGCAGTGTGGGGGGGGGCGAGCAGTACTTC.

This clone was counted a single time. The rearrangement joins TRBV13 to TRBJ2-3, with 9 bases identical to TRBD2. CDR1 is PRHDT and CDR2 is FYEKMQ in the germline V gene (reference sequence). The length of the CDR3 is 17 residues. V shed 1 base and J 2 bases; nucleotides not matched to a gene: 7. This CDR3 reads CASSLAASGVFTDTQYF. Here the CDR3 DNA reads TGTGCCAGCAGCTTAGCGGCTAGCGGGGTGTTCACAGATACGCAGTATTTT.

The chain carries TRBV19 and TRBJ1-1; D not resolved. Trimming stripped 7 bases from V and 0 bases from J, with 18 bases between. In germline, CDR1 is LNHDA, CDR2 SQIVND (reference sequence). The CDR3 sequence is 16 residues long. The CDR3 spells CASTPTPLTMNTEAFF. The CDR3 DNA follows: TGTGCCAGTACCCCCACCCCCCTGACAATGAACACTGAAGCTTTCTTT.

This clone was recorded only once. V is TRBV27 and J is TRBJ1-2; D is unclear. This CDR3 has 14 amino acids. Trimming left V 6 bases short and J 0 bases short, with 11 bases between. The germline V gene has CDR1 MNHEY and CDR2 SMNVEV (reference sequence). Written as DNA, the CDR3 is TGTGCCAGCAGGGGAGCAAGCGCTAACTATGGCTACACCTTC. Translated, it gives CASRGASANYGYTF.

This chain joins TRBV12-5 and TRBJ1-4, with 9 bases identical to TRBD1. Germline V CDR1 and CDR2: LGHNT, FRNRAP. Germline trimming cut 6 bases from V and 6 bases from J; bases unmatched to any gene: 5. The CDR3 has 14 residues. CDR3 protein: CASGSGQGDEKLFF. CDR3 DNA: TGTGCTAGTGGCTCGGGACAGGGAGATGAAAAACTGTTTTTT. Variable domain in full (rest from reference TRBV12-5 and TRBJ1-4): DARVTQTPRHKVTEMGQEVTMRCQPILGHNTVFWYRQTMMQGLELLAYFRNRAPLDDSGMPKDRFSAEMPDATLATLKIQPSEPRDSAVYFCASGSGQGDEKLFFGSGTQLSVL.

Written as DNA, the CDR3 is TGTGCCAGTAGTATCCGAGGGCCCACTAGCGGGGGGGCCTACAATGAGCAGTTCTTC. Translating it yields CASSIRGPTSGGAYNEQFF. J is TRBJ2-1 and V is TRBV19; 13 nucleotides agree with TRBD2. CDR3 length equals 19 residues. V dropped 3 bases and J dropped 2; count of bases not matched to a gene: 10. Germline lookup yields CDR1 LNHDA and CDR2 SQIVND (reference sequence).

The chain is built from TRBV5-1 and TRBJ2-7, with TRBD2 identical over 7 bases. Trimming at V came to 8 bases and at J to 4 bases, leaving 12 bases not matched to a gene. CDR1 SGHRS and CDR2 YFSETQ come from the germline V gene. This CDR3 spans 14 amino acids. Here the CDR3 reads CASTSGGGPYEQYF. The CDR3 coding sequence is TGCGCCAGTACCTCGGGCGGGGGACCATACGAGCAGTACTTC.

The chain couples TRBV4-2 to TRBJ2-2, with D hard to call. Germline values: CDR1 LGHNA, CDR2 YNFKEQ. V lost 4 bases and J lost 3, with 3 bases in between. The CDR3 length is 12 residues. CDR3 loop: CASSPDTGELFF. DNA for the CDR3: TGTGCCAGCAGCCCCGACACCGGGGAGCTGTTTTTT.